These 3 T cell receptor beta chains originate from one sample sequenced in a study of metastatic and nonmetastatic thyroid tumors. TCRdb redid the clone calls on the PCR reads using MiXCR. Found here are some 31,000 clones, roughly 4% of them singletons; the top ten hold roughly 21%. All patients reached thyroid surgery having received no treatment beforehand. The sequenced sample consisted of blood. These receptor sequences come from a female donor with papillary thyroid cancer or a benign thyroid nodule (not recorded which). Some clones in this sample may be carry-over from other donors' samples.

There are a few counts of this clone. The CDR3 coding sequence is TGCGCCAGCAGCTTGGGGACTAGCGGGGCGCGAGGAGAGACCCAGTACTTC. Translated, it gives CASSLGTSGARGETQYF. The V call is TRBV5-1, the J call TRBJ2-5, with 12 positions matching TRBD2. The ends lost 0 bases at V and 4 bases at J; junction bases unmatched: 7. The germline V gene encodes CDR1 SGHRS and CDR2 YFSETQ. The CDR3 extends over 17 amino acids.

This CDR3 reads CATQGERQPQHF. CDR3 nucleotide sequence: TGTGCCACCCAAGGGGAGCGTCAGCCCCAGCATTTT. This chain links TRBV6-1 with TRBJ1-5; D perhaps matches TRBD1 (5 bases). The V gene lost 10 bases and the J gene lost 6 bases, with 13 bases spanning the gap. The CDR3 extends over 12 amino acids. Germline V gives CDR1 MNHNS, CDR2 SASEGT.

This clone was counted a few times. V and J are TRBV28 and TRBJ1-2; D is unresolved. The CDR3 extends over 12 amino acids. The V and J ends lost 2 bases and 4 bases respectively, with 5 bases between them. Germline CDR1 reads MDHEN; CDR2 reads SYDVKM. In DNA, the CDR3 is TGTGCCAGCAGTTTAGGCAGCTATGGCTACACCTTC. Its translation: CASSLGSYGYTF.